The 23 T cell receptor beta chains listed next were all sequenced from one sample in a study of post-analysis software for immune sequencing data. The antigens of these receptors remain unknown. Study conclusions and caveats: A few TRBV segments (TRBV5-6, TRBV5-1 and TRBV20-1 among them) occurred more frequently in patients than in controls.

The library was made from cDNA and included unique molecular identifiers. Each CDR3 protein is one row after TCRdb ran MiXCR on the PCR reads. Here the sample spans 380,000 or so distinct CDR3 sequences, around 37% being singletons. Sample: blood. The receptors were gathered from a girl aged 10 to 17 with multiple sclerosis.

The chain links TRBV7-9 to TRBJ1-2; D might be TRBD1 (5 bases). Per germline, CDR1 SEHNR and CDR2 FQNEAQ (reference sequence). The V and J ends lost 4 bases and 1 base respectively, with 10 bases between them. CDR3 size: 14 residues. CDR3 nucleotides: TGTGCCAGCAGCTACGACAGATATAACTATGGCTACACCTTC. Protein product: CASSYDRYNYGYTF.

This clonotype was counted ten times or more. The V and J genes are TRBV7-2 and TRBJ2-1; D unresolved. The CDR3 length is 11 residues. With 5 bases removed from V and 4 bases from J, the gap between germline ends came to 3 bases. Germline V gene lookup returns CDR1 SGHTA and CDR2 FQGNSA. The CDR3 loop reads CASSRYNEQFF. The CDR3, as DNA: TGTGCCAGCAGCCGATACAATGAGCAGTTCTTC.

V usage is TRBV5-6 and J usage is TRBJ1-2; 10 positions agree with TRBD1. The CDR3 is made up of 15 amino acids. With V trimmed by 2 bases and J by 6 bases, 7 bases remained unmatched. The germline V gene has CDR1 SGHDT and CDR2 YYEEEE. The DNA for the CDR3 is TGTGCCAGCAGCTTTGGGGGACAGGGGTTCCATGGCTACACCTTC. It specifies CASSFGGQGFHGYTF.

In this sample, this clonotype turned up a few times. The V call is TRBV12-3 or TRBV12-4, the J call TRBJ1-6; D may be TRBD1 (6 bases). The V end lost 4 bases, the J end lost 7 bases, and 11 bases lay between the germline ends. CDR3 length: 14 residues. The CDR3 sequence: CASSYREGNSPLHF. CDR3 in DNA: TGTGCCAGCAGTTACAGGGAAGGGAATTCACCCCTCCACTTT.

This clonotype was seen a single time. A junction end diverges from the germline sequence, so it may reflect a read error. The genes are TRBV6-6 and TRBJ2-5; 8 bases are a match to TRBD2. Per the germline V gene, CDR1 is MNHNY and CDR2 is SVGAGI (reference sequence). CDR3 length: 16 amino acids. This CDR3 is CAGSPPQRGYQETQYF. The DNA for the CDR3 is TGTGCCGGCAGCCCCCCCCAGCGGGGGTACCAAGAGACCCAGTACTTC.

This sequence joins TRBV5-5 and TRBJ2-1, with 10 bases fitting TRBD2. V shed 1 base, J shed 8 bases, and the junction held 9 bases outside the gene matches. The CDR3 has 16 residues. The germline V gene encodes CDR1 SGHKS and CDR2 YYEKEE (reference sequence). The DNA of the CDR3 is TGTGCCAGCAGCTTGAGGACTAGCGGTCTTCGTGATGAGCAGTTCTTC. As protein: CASSLRTSGLRDEQFF.

The sample holds one count of this clonotype. CDR3 residues: CASILRESGANVLTF. CDR3 bases: TGTGCCAGCATCCTGCGAGAATCTGGGGCCAACGTCCTGACTTTC. The gene calls are TRBV7-9 and TRBJ2-6; D gene uncertain. The CDR3 sequence is 15 residues long. Trimming took off 7 bases at V and 1 base at J, with 11 bases between the two ends. CDR1 SEHNR and CDR2 FQNEAQ come from the germline V gene (reference sequence). Looking up the rest from reference TRBV7-9 and TRBJ2-6 gives the full variable domain: DTGVSQNPRHKITKRGQNVTFRCDPISEHNRLYWYRQTLGQGPEFLTYFQNEAQLEKSRLLSDRFSAERPKGSFSTLEIQRTEQGDSAMYLCASILRESGANVLTFGAGSRLTVL.

The V and J genes are TRBV7-9 and TRBJ2-7; tentatively, D is TRBD1 (5 bases). The V gene lost 7 bases and the J gene lost 2 bases, with 12 bases spanning the gap. This CDR3 contains 13 residues. Germline CDR1 and CDR2: SEHNR and FQNEAQ (reference sequence). The DNA for the CDR3 is TGTGCCAGCACCTCGGACACAGCCTACGAGCAGTACTTC. It codes for CASTSDTAYEQYF. The whole variable domain, filled in from reference TRBV7-9 and TRBJ2-7, reads DTGVSQNPRHKITKRGQNVTFRCDPISEHNRLYWYRQTLGQGPEFLTYFQNEAQLEKSRLLSDRFSAERPKGSFSTLEIQRTEQGDSAMYLCASTSDTAYEQYFGPGTRLTVT.

The sample holds one count of this clonotype. The genes are TRBV12-3 or TRBV12-4 and TRBJ1-5; a weak D match, TRBD1 (5 bases). The CDR3 is 12 amino acids. V dropped 2 bases and J dropped 11 bases, with 10 bases sitting between them. The CDR3 protein is CASSLRDSAQHF. The DNA of the CDR3 is TGTGCCAGCAGTTTACGGGACTCGGCCCAGCATTTT.

The chain recombines TRBV7-9 with TRBJ1-1; D ambiguous. Trimming took 0 bases from V and 7 from J, leaving 12 bases between them. CDR1 and CDR2 (germline): SEHNR, FQNEAQ (reference sequence). This CDR3 is built from 14 residues. CDR3 nucleotides: TGTGCCAGCAGCTTAGCGGGCCGGGCGGGTGAAGCTTTCTTT. This codes for CASSLAGRAGEAFF.

The chain joins TRBV20-1 to TRBJ1-1; D gene ambiguous. CDR3 length equals 14 residues. V was pared by 5 bases and J by 2 bases, with 15 bases between. The V gene's germline CDR1 is DFQATT and CDR2 SNEGSKA (reference sequence). The CDR3 region has the DNA TGCAGTGCTCCAAACCCGACGGTTAACACTGAAGCTTTCTTT. Protein: CSAPNPTVNTEAFF.

This clonotype was seen a handful of times. This chain uses TRBV20-1 with TRBJ2-3; D might be TRBD2 (6 bases). This CDR3 is 14 amino acids long. From germline, CDR1 is DFQATT and CDR2 SNEGSKA (reference sequence). Trimming stripped 6 bases from V and 1 base from J, with 14 bases between. The CDR3, as DNA: TGCAGTGCCGTAAGAGGGGAGGGCACAGATACGCAGTATTTT. Protein: CSAVRGEGTDTQYF.

The rearrangement uses TRBV7-6 and TRBJ2-1; either TRBD1 or TRBD2 may fit D (5 bases each). V shed 3 bases and J shed 5 bases, with 20 bases lying between them. The CDR3 has 17 amino acids. CDR1 SGHVS and CDR2 FNYEAQ come from the germline V gene. Written as DNA, the CDR3 is TGTGCCAGCAGCTTGAGGGACGTCCCAGGGAGAAACAATGAGCAGTTCTTC. Translating gives CASSLRDVPGRNNEQFF.

J is TRBJ1-1 and V is TRBV4-1; D uncertain. Germline-derived CDR1 and CDR2 are MGHRA and YSYEKL. Trimming left V 4 bases short and J 1 base short, with 13 bases between. The CDR3 runs 15 residues. CDR3 amino acids: CASSPGFFGNTEAFF. CDR3 nucleotide sequence: TGCGCCAGCAGCCCTGGGTTCTTCGGGAACACTGAAGCTTTCTTT.

In its sample, this clonotype was seen a few times. The chain employs TRBV6-6 and TRBJ1-1; no reliable D call. Germline CDR1 is MNHNY and CDR2 is SVGAGI (reference sequence). This CDR3 region has 16 residues. Trimming cost V 0 bases and J 6 bases, with 17 bases left between them. The DNA for the CDR3 is TGTGCCAGCAGTTACTCGAAACCGGTATTTGAGTCTGAAGCTTTCTTT. This gives the protein CASSYSKPVFESEAFF.

Only a few counts were recorded for this clonotype. V and J are TRBV12-3 or TRBV12-4 and TRBJ2-1; 7 bases fit TRBD2. This CDR3 is built from 15 residues. The V gene end was trimmed by 6 bases and the J gene end by 1 base; junction bases not matched to a gene: 6. DNA for the CDR3: TGTGCCAGCAGCCCCGGACTAGGTTCCTACAATGAGCAGTTCTTC. This sequence encodes CASSPGLGSYNEQFF.

This clonotype turned up a few times. The chain links TRBV27 to TRBJ2-3; D may be TRBD2 (6 bases). CDR3 size: 13 residues. Trimming shortened V by 7 bases and J by 3 bases, and 11 bases separated the two germline ends. Germline V CDR1 and CDR2: MNHEY, SMNVEV (reference sequence). CDR3 loop: CASTRGLTDTQYF. The CDR3 DNA reads as TGTGCCAGCACACGGGGGTTAACAGATACGCAGTATTTT.

The gene calls are TRBV24-1 and TRBJ2-1, with 9 positions matching TRBD2. The V gene's germline CDR1 is KGHDR and CDR2 SFDVKD. The CDR3 consists of 18 residues. Trimming took 2 bases from V and 5 from J; bases not matched to a gene: 12. In DNA form, the CDR3 reads TGTGCCACCAGTGATTCCACCTTCGGGGCTAGCGGGAACAATGAGCAGTTCTTC. Its protein product is CATSDSTFGASGNNEQFF.

This clonotype was found a few times. The V and J genes are TRBV20-1 and TRBJ2-3; D is uncertain. V lost 2 bases and J 3 bases, leaving 6 bases between the germline ends. The CDR3 runs 12 residues. The V gene's germline CDR1 is DFQATT and CDR2 SNEGSKA (reference sequence). CDR3 residues: CSARPYTDTQYF. In DNA, the CDR3 is TGCAGTGCTAGACCTTATACAGATACGCAGTATTTT.

This clonotype was seen once. The chain employs TRBV5-1 and TRBJ1-2; D might be TRBD1 (5 bases). Germline lookup yields CDR1 SGHRS and CDR2 YFSETQ. The CDR3 covers 13 residues. Trimming cost V 0 bases and J 8 bases, with 11 bases left between them. In nucleotides, the CDR3 is TGCGCCAGCAGCTTGGACACGCAGGGCGGCTACACCTTC. Its translation: CASSLDTQGGYTF.

The genes are TRBV6-2 or TRBV6-3 and TRBJ2-5; D remains unclear. Germline CDR1 reads MNHEY; CDR2 reads SVGEGT. V dropped 6 bases and J dropped 4 bases, with 18 bases sitting between them. The CDR3 extends over 15 amino acids. This chain's CDR3 is CASSTGEAWGETQYF. The CDR3 nucleotides are TGTGCCAGCAGCACGGGCGAGGCGTGGGGAGAGACCCAGTACTTC.

The chain employs TRBV6-5 and TRBJ2-1, with D perhaps matching TRBD2 (5 bases). This CDR3 region has 17 residues. Trimming took off 0 bases at V and 1 base at J, with 13 bases between the two ends. Germline loops: CDR1 MNHEY, CDR2 SVGAGI. CDR3 region: CASSYSSGSRSYNEQFF. The CDR3 nucleotides are TGTGCCAGCAGTTACTCGAGCGGCAGCCGATCCTACAATGAGCAGTTCTTC.

This clonotype appeared a single time. The gene calls are TRBV29-1 and TRBJ2-5; TRBD2 aligns across 7 bases. Judging by the DNA end, TRBJ2-7 fits better; the J call may be wrong. CDR1 SQVTM and CDR2 ANQGSEA come from the germline V gene. CDR3 size: 13 residues. This chain's CDR3 is CSALGGGTYEQYF. CDR3 in DNA: TGCAGCGCCTTGGGGGGGGGTACCTACGAGCAGTACTTC.